The rows below give T cell receptor beta chains drawn from one sample of a study of T cells after yellow fever vaccination. MiXCR, run by TCRdb on the 5' RACE reads, gives a single entry per CDR3 protein. This sample has nearly 550,000 distinct CDR3 sequences, with about a fifth found just once. The sequenced sample was PBMCs, obtained 15 days after the yellow fever booster vaccination. The origin of the receptors is a man aged 25 to 40 who received the YFV17D yellow fever vaccine. The CDR3 runs from the conserved cysteine through the conserved F or W. A D gene is named only where the DNA matches it firmly.

TRBD2,TRBV12-3/TRBV12-4,TRBJ2-3,17,CASSPAGLAGGGDTQYF
TRBD1,TRBV5-5,TRBJ2-1,15,CASSLWVTGGNEQFF
.,TRBV29-1,TRBJ2-7,14,CSVLGLDGVYEQYF
.,TRBV19,TRBJ2-7,13,CASSVGHWDEQYF
TRBD2,TRBV12-3/TRBV12-4,TRBJ2-1,20,CASSLKSRLAGGLGWFEQFF
.,TRBV6-2/TRBV6-3,TRBJ2-7,12,CASSYSAVEQYF
.,TRBV6-2/TRBV6-3,TRBJ2-1,16,CASSYSILARRNEQFF
.,TRBV7-4,TRBJ2-6,19,CASCRNRGGLSSGANVLTF
.,TRBV6-5,TRBJ1-1,14,CASSYRQADTEAFF
.,TRBV4-2,TRBJ2-7,16,CASSQGLRVGIYEQYF
TRBD1,TRBV28,TRBJ2-7,13,CASSLPGTEGQYF
.,TRBV25-1,TRBJ2-3,14,CASSRSSLYDTQYF
TRBD2,TRBV7-2,TRBJ2-7,16,CASSGGTSGSLYEQYF
.,TRBV11-2,TRBJ2-3,15,CASPSGLASTDTQYF
TRBD1,TRBV5-6,TRBJ1-2,14,CASSADRERYGYTF
TRBD2,TRBV15,TRBJ2-1,15,CATSDPRLAPNEQFF
.,TRBV6-2/TRBV6-3,TRBJ2-7,16,CASSYPRDEWSYEQYF
.,TRBV18,TRBJ2-6,17,CASSPLTGTSGANVLTF
.,TRBV18,TRBJ2-3,14,CASSPSDLTDTQYF
TRBD1,TRBV20-1,TRBJ1-1,14,CSARDSTGDTEAFF
TRBD2,TRBV7-8,TRBJ2-7,14,CASSTSGTSYEQYF
TRBD2,TRBV2,TRBJ2-2,16,CASSLDASGVTGELFF
TRBD1,TRBV7-2,TRBJ2-7,16,CASSLTPGQGADEQYF
.,TRBV29-1,TRBJ2-1,15,CSVEDTGQHLAEQFF
.,TRBV27,TRBJ2-7,15,CASSPNIPLTYEQYF
.,TRBV20-1,TRBJ2-7,14,CSVPPATATYEQYF
.,TRBV6-1,TRBJ1-6,13,CASKDPGNSPLHF
.,TRBV20-1,TRBJ2-6,12,CSASSGANVLTF
.,TRBV21-1,TRBJ2-3,15,CASSLQGYRTDTQYF
.,TRBV4-1,TRBJ2-3,17,CASSHEEGVSGTDTQYF
.,TRBV15,TRBJ2-7,15,CATSRAPRGLYEQYF
TRBD1,TRBV12-3/TRBV12-4,TRBJ2-7,11,CASGQGPFPYF
TRBD1,TRBV10-2,TRBJ2-2,14,CASRSGGTTGELFF
.,TRBV12-3/TRBV12-4,TRBJ2-1,14,CASSWGEANNEQFF
.,TRBV5-1,TRBJ2-5,10,CASTPETQYF
.,TRBV30,TRBJ2-3,14,CAWATQGITDTQYF
.,TRBV10-3,TRBJ1-1,11,CAISPGFIAFF
.,TRBV10-3,TRBJ2-5,14,CAIRAIQGGETQYF
.,TRBV5-1,TRBJ2-2,16,CASTPNAGTNTGELFF